These T cell receptor beta chains were read from a single sample in a study of blood T cell repertoires in COVID-19. Clones were sequenced by immunoSEQ multiplex PCR, and TCRdb holds only the in-frame ones, with some missing. Of 150,000 or so clones in the sample, around 88% are singletons; the top ten hold around 4.2%. Sequencing was performed on peripheral blood. Receptors originate from a man aged 60 to 69 with COVID-19, enrolled during active disease. Both conserved end residues are part of each CDR3. Each record gives: D gene, J gene, clone size, V gene, CDR3 DNA, CDR3 protein. D genes are given only for firm matches. The size entry is marked missing in some rows and otherwise reads once, few, many or a size class.

d_call: .; j_call: TRBJ1-5; clone_size: .; v_call: TRBV11-2; cdr3_nt: TGTGCCAGCAGCTTCGCGGGGAGCAATCAGCCCCAGCATTTT; cdr3_aa: CASSFAGSNQPQHF
d_call: .; j_call: TRBJ1-4; clone_size: .; v_call: TRBV5-1; cdr3_nt: TGCGCCAGCAGCTTGGGACAGACAAATGAAAAACTGTTTTTT; cdr3_aa: CASSLGQTNEKLFF
d_call: .; j_call: TRBJ2-7; clone_size: .; v_call: TRBV19; cdr3_nt: TGTGCCAGTAGTCCGTACAGGAGCTCCTACGAGCAGTACTTC; cdr3_aa: CASSPYRSSYEQYF
d_call: TRBD2; j_call: TRBJ2-2; clone_size: .; v_call: TRBV19; cdr3_nt: TGTGCCAGTAGGGCGGTAGCGGGGGTCCCGACCGGGGAGCTGTTTTTT; cdr3_aa: CASRAVAGVPTGELFF
d_call: .; j_call: TRBJ2-7; clone_size: .; v_call: TRBV11-2; cdr3_nt: TGTGCCAGCAGCTTAGCAGGATACGAGCAGTACTTC; cdr3_aa: CASSLAGYEQYF
d_call: .; j_call: TRBJ2-2; clone_size: .; v_call: TRBV7-2; cdr3_nt: TGTGCCAGCAGCTTAGCTGGGAGGACCGGGGAGCTGTTTTTT; cdr3_aa: CASSLAGRTGELFF
d_call: .; j_call: TRBJ2-5; clone_size: .; v_call: TRBV19; cdr3_nt: TGTGCCACCGGAGGGGGCGAAGAGACCCAGTACTTC; cdr3_aa: CATGGGEETQYF
d_call: .; j_call: TRBJ2-5; clone_size: .; v_call: TRBV18; cdr3_nt: TGTGCCAGCTCACCCGGTGGGAGTGACTGGTCGGCCCAGTACTTC; cdr3_aa: CASSPGGSDWSAQYF
d_call: TRBD1; j_call: TRBJ1-1; clone_size: .; v_call: TRBV2; cdr3_nt: TGTGCCAGCAGTGGGCGGGACAGGGGCTGGGGCACTGAAGCTTTCTTT; cdr3_aa: CASSGRDRGWGTEAFF
d_call: TRBD1; j_call: TRBJ1-5; clone_size: .; v_call: TRBV18; cdr3_nt: TGTGCCAGCTCACCCGGGACAGGCGCAGAGCCCCAGCATTTT; cdr3_aa: CASSPGTGAEPQHF
d_call: .; j_call: TRBJ1-3; clone_size: once; v_call: TRBV30; cdr3_nt: TGTGCCTGGAGACTTCAGGGTAACTCTGGAAACACCATATATTTT; cdr3_aa: CAWRLQGNSGNTIYF
d_call: TRBD2; j_call: TRBJ2-1; clone_size: .; v_call: TRBV7-7; cdr3_nt: TGTGCCAGCAGCTTAGCGCCCGGGGGGAGCTCCTACAATGAGCAGTTCTTC; cdr3_aa: CASSLAPGGSSYNEQFF
d_call: TRBD1; j_call: TRBJ1-2; clone_size: .; v_call: TRBV28; cdr3_nt: TGTGCCAGCAGTCCTCCGACAGGGTTGGAAGGCTACACCTTC; cdr3_aa: CASSPPTGLEGYTF
d_call: .; j_call: TRBJ2-2; clone_size: .; v_call: TRBV11-2; cdr3_nt: TGTGCCAGCAGCTTCTATGGGACAAGGATTAACACCGGGGAGCTGTTTTTT; cdr3_aa: CASSFYGTRINTGELFF
d_call: .; j_call: TRBJ2-1; clone_size: few; v_call: TRBV27; cdr3_nt: TGTGCCAGCAGTTCAGACAGGAGCTCCTACAATGAGCAGTTCTTC; cdr3_aa: CASSSDRSSYNEQFF
d_call: .; j_call: TRBJ2-4; clone_size: .; v_call: TRBV5-1; cdr3_nt: TGCGCCAGCAGCTCCGGGACAAACAAAAACATTCAGTACTTC; cdr3_aa: CASSSGTNKNIQYF
d_call: TRBD1; j_call: TRBJ2-7; clone_size: once; v_call: TRBV7-7; cdr3_nt: TGTGCTAGCAGCTTATCACAGGGGTACGAGCAGTACTTC; cdr3_aa: CASSLSQGYEQYF
d_call: .; j_call: TRBJ1-6; clone_size: .; v_call: TRBV5-1; cdr3_nt: TGCGCCAGCAGTCGGGAGGGGCTTAGCTCCTATAATTCACCCCTCCACTTT; cdr3_aa: CASSREGLSSYNSPLHF
d_call: .; j_call: TRBJ1-2; clone_size: .; v_call: TRBV29-1; cdr3_nt: TGCAGTACTACGGGGTATTCGGGCCCCCAGGATGGCTACACCTTC; cdr3_aa: CSTTGYSGPQDGYTF
d_call: TRBD1; j_call: TRBJ1-1; clone_size: .; v_call: TRBV5-1; cdr3_nt: TGCGCCAGCAGCCCCGGGACAGGGGTAAACACTGAAGCTTTCTTT; cdr3_aa: CASSPGTGVNTEAFF
d_call: .; j_call: TRBJ1-5; clone_size: .; v_call: TRBV7-9; cdr3_nt: TGTGCCAGCAGTGTAGGCAATCAGCCCCAGCATTTT; cdr3_aa: CASSVGNQPQHF
d_call: .; j_call: TRBJ1-5; clone_size: .; v_call: TRBV30; cdr3_nt: TGTGCCTGGAGCGGCGGTAATCAGCCCCAGCATTTT; cdr3_aa: CAWSGGNQPQHF
d_call: TRBD2; j_call: TRBJ2-7; clone_size: .; v_call: TRBV11-2; cdr3_nt: TGTGCCAGCAGCTTGGGACTAGCTAACCACGAGCAGTACTTC; cdr3_aa: CASSLGLANHEQYF
d_call: .; j_call: TRBJ2-5; clone_size: .; v_call: TRBV5-4; cdr3_nt: TGTGCCAGCAGTCCAGGGACATCCTCTGGGACCCAGTACTTC; cdr3_aa: CASSPGTSSGTQYF
d_call: .; j_call: TRBJ2-6; clone_size: .; v_call: TRBV7-3; cdr3_nt: TGTGCCAGCAGCCCACGGAGGGGTGGCTTGGGAGGGGCCAACGTCCTGACTTTC; cdr3_aa: CASSPRRGGLGGANVLTF
d_call: TRBD1; j_call: TRBJ2-4; clone_size: .; v_call: TRBV18; cdr3_nt: TGTGCCAGCTCACCCACAGGGGACCCCCAAAACATTCAGTACTTC; cdr3_aa: CASSPTGDPQNIQYF
d_call: .; j_call: TRBJ2-3; clone_size: .; v_call: TRBV4-3; cdr3_nt: TGCGCCAGCAGCCAAACTGCGGATACGCAGTATTTT; cdr3_aa: CASSQTADTQYF
d_call: .; j_call: TRBJ1-1; clone_size: .; v_call: TRBV19; cdr3_nt: TGTGCCAGTAGGAGGAGAACTGAAGCTTTCTTT; cdr3_aa: CASRRRTEAFF
d_call: TRBD1; j_call: TRBJ1-2; clone_size: .; v_call: TRBV12-3/TRBV12-4; cdr3_nt: TGTGCCAGCAGCCCGTCGACAGGGCGAGGCTACACCTTC; cdr3_aa: CASSPSTGRGYTF